Listed here are 20 T cell receptor beta chains from one sample, sequenced in a study of CD8 T cells in ankylosing spondylitis. TCRdb re-derived calls from the 5' RACE reads in MiXCR, one entry per CDR3 protein. This sample carries 150,000 to 200,000 distinct CDR3 sequences, roughly 30% of them seen once, and the ten largest clones take 4.5% to 6%. The sample comprised synovial fluid, either unsorted or a sorted T cell fraction (not recorded which). The receptor set was obtained from a male donor with ankylosing spondylitis.

This sequence joins TRBV5-1 and TRBJ1-2; the D gene is possibly TRBD1 (6 bases). The germline CDR1 and CDR2 sequences are SGHRS and YFSETQ. The CDR3 spans 13 residues. Trimming cost V 0 bases and J 6 bases, with 9 bases left between them. The CDR3 region has the DNA TGCGCCAGCAGCTTGGCACAGGGCCATGGCTACACCTTC. It encodes CASSLAQGHGYTF.

This clonotype was seen more than once but under ten times. The chain links TRBV6-1 to TRBJ1-2; 9 bases fit TRBD1. The germline V gene has CDR1 MNHNS and CDR2 SASEGT. V lost 11 bases to trimming and J lost 6 bases; unmatched junction nucleotides: 10. The CDR3 is 13 residues long. CDR3 coding DNA: TGTGCCGTGGGCAGACAGGGGGGGAATGGCTACACCTTC. Amino acid sequence: CAVGRQGGNGYTF.

J is TRBJ1-2 and V is TRBV5-1; D not resolved. The germline V and J ends were trimmed by 5 bases and 8 bases, with 16 bases remaining between them. Germline V gives CDR1 SGHRS, CDR2 YFSETQ. The CDR3 loop spans 13 amino acids. CDR3 protein: CASRLRTDSGYTF. CDR3 nucleotide sequence: TGCGCCAGCAGACTACGTACAGATTCCGGCTACACCTTC. The full variable domain, in which reference TRBV5-1 and TRBJ1-2 provide the parts outside the CDR3, is KAGVTQTPRYLIKTRGQQVTLSCSPISGHRSVSWYQQTPGQGLQFLFEYFSETQRNKGNFPGRFSGRQFSNSRSEMNVSTLELGDSALYLCASRLRTDSGYTFGSGTRLTVV.

This clonotype was observed a handful of times. The V call is TRBV27, the J call TRBJ2-1; D not certain. The CDR3 is made up of 11 amino acids. The ends were cut back, 6 bases at V and 7 bases at J, with 7 bases in the middle. Germline-derived CDR1 and CDR2 are MNHEY and SMNVEV (reference sequence). The CDR3 DNA is TGTGCCAGCAGCTCTCGAAATGAGCAGTTCTTC. Amino acids: CASSSRNEQFF.

In this sample, this clonotype turned up many times. V gene TRBV12-3 or TRBV12-4 combines with J gene TRBJ2-3; D is unresolved. This CDR3 is 13 amino acids long. V was shortened by 8 bases and J by 0 bases, with 9 bases between the two germline ends. CDR3 in DNA: TGTGCCAGCGCTCGAGATAGCACAGATACGCAGTATTTT. It is translated as CASARDSTDTQYF.

This clonotype was seen only a few times. The chain carries TRBV3-1 and TRBJ1-1; D ambiguous. The CDR3 is 14 amino acids. V was clipped by 5 bases and J by 0 bases, with 10 bases between them. Germline lookup yields CDR1 LGHDT and CDR2 YNNKEL (reference sequence). The CDR3 loop reads CASSRRAVNTEAFF. CDR3 bases: TGTGCCAGCAGCAGACGGGCGGTGAACACTGAAGCTTTCTTT.

CDR3 in amino acids: CASSLRIMGGRKTQYF. The CDR3 region has the DNA TGTGCCAGCAGCTTAAGGATCATGGGCGGGAGAAAGACCCAGTACTTC. The V gene is TRBV7-2, the J gene TRBJ2-5; TRBD2 agrees at 7 bases. The CDR3 covers 16 residues. In germline, CDR1 is SGHTA, CDR2 FQGNSA. V lost 2 bases, J lost 6 bases, and 12 bases stayed unmatched.

This clonotype was detected ten times or more. V gene TRBV12-3 or TRBV12-4 combines with J gene TRBJ1-1; a possible D gene is TRBD1 (6 bases). The CDR3 has 14 residues. V lost 3 bases, J lost 0 bases, and 8 bases lay in between. This CDR3 reads CASSLEGVNTEAFF. CDR3 in DNA: TGTGCCAGCAGTTTGGAGGGGGTGAACACTGAAGCTTTCTTT.

The chain combines TRBV24-1 with TRBJ2-1, with TRBD2 identical over 13 bases. Germline V lookup: CDR1 KGHDR, CDR2 SFDVKD. CDR3 length: 16 amino acids. With 4 bases clipped from V and 5 bases from J, the junction kept 4 bases outside the gene matches. This chain's CDR3 is CATSEELAGGNNEQFF. CDR3 DNA: TGTGCCACCAGTGAGGAACTAGCGGGAGGGAACAATGAGCAGTTCTTC.

This clonotype occurred many times. V is TRBV7-9 and J is TRBJ2-7; D is unclear. Trimming left V 5 bases short and J 3 bases short, with 8 bases between. Germline assignment: CDR1 SEHNR and CDR2 FQNEAQ (reference sequence). CDR3 length equals 12 residues. CDR3 bases: TGTGCCAGCAGCCGAGATAACTACGAGCAGTACTTC. Encoded protein: CASSRDNYEQYF.

The V call is TRBV6-1, the J call TRBJ1-2, with 7 bases identical to TRBD1. V dropped 5 bases and J dropped 7; count of bases not matched to a gene: 7. Per the germline V gene, CDR1 is MNHNS and CDR2 is SASEGT. The CDR3 is made up of 13 amino acids. CDR3 amino acids: CASSPDRVIGYTF. The DNA of the CDR3 is TGTGCCAGCAGTCCAGACAGGGTCATTGGCTACACCTTC.

The chain uses TRBV20-1 and TRBJ2-3; D ambiguous. V was trimmed by 6 bases and J by 4 bases, leaving 11 bases between them. The length of the CDR3 is 12 residues. Germline V lookup: CDR1 DFQATT, CDR2 SNEGSKA (reference sequence). CDR3: CSASKKPDTQYF. The CDR3 DNA reads TGCAGTGCCTCGAAAAAACCAGATACGCAGTATTTT.

This clonotype was detected a few times. This chain joins TRBV7-2 and TRBJ2-7; maybe TRBD1 (6 bases). This CDR3 comprises 15 residues. The V end lost 1 base, the J end lost 1 base, and 11 bases lay between the germline ends. Germline CDR1 SGHTA, CDR2 FQGNSA. CDR3 coding DNA: TGTGCCAGCAGCTTAGGGCAGGGGACGTCCTACGAGCAGTACTTC. As protein: CASSLGQGTSYEQYF. The whole variable domain, remainder taken from reference TRBV7-2 and TRBJ2-7, is GAGVSQSPSNKVTEKGKDVELRCDPISGHTALYWYRQSLGQGLEFLIYFQGNSAPDKSGLPSDRFSAERTGGSVSTLTIQRTQQEDSAVYLCASSLGQGTSYEQYFGPGTRLTVT.

This clonotype has a count of ten or more. The chain joins TRBV7-9 to TRBJ2-5, with 10 bases lining up with TRBD1. This CDR3 is 15 amino acids long. V lost 4 bases to trimming and J lost 5 bases; unmatched junction nucleotides: 7. Germline CDR1 reads SEHNR; CDR2 reads FQNEAQ (reference sequence). The DNA of the CDR3 is TGTGCCAGCAGCTACGTGACAGGGGGCAGGGAGACCCAGTACTTC. Its translation: CASSYVTGGRETQYF.

The V and J genes are TRBV24-1 and TRBJ2-7; 7 positions match TRBD1. After removal of 4 bases from V and 4 bases from J, the junction contained 9 bases not matched to a gene. Germline CDR1 is KGHDR and CDR2 is SFDVKD. This CDR3 spans 15 amino acids. This chain's CDR3 is CATSDPRRDSYEQYF. Written as DNA, the CDR3 is TGTGCCACCAGTGACCCCCGCCGGGACAGTTACGAGCAGTACTTC.

The chain combines TRBV20-1 with TRBJ2-3; TRBD2 agrees at 7 bases. The CDR3 is 14 amino acids. Germline V gene data show CDR1 as DFQATT and CDR2 as SNEGSKA (reference sequence). The V gene end was trimmed by 4 bases and the J gene end by 6 bases; junction bases not matched to a gene: 10. CDR3 in amino acids: CSATGEGNGDTQYF. The CDR3 bases are TGCAGTGCTACGGGGGAGGGGAACGGGGATACGCAGTATTTT.

The table lists this clonotype with a few counts. The V and J genes are TRBV11-2 and TRBJ2-1, with TRBD2 matching 7 bases. With V trimmed by 0 bases and J by 10 bases, 9 bases remained unmatched. CDR1 is SGHAT and CDR2 is FQNNGV in the germline V gene. The CDR3 loop spans 15 amino acids. CDR3 sequence reads: CASSLDRGRVGEQFF. Here the CDR3 DNA reads TGTGCCAGCAGCTTAGATCGCGGGAGAGTAGGGGAGCAGTTCTTC.

This clonotype showed up many times. The chain links TRBV7-9 to TRBJ1-1; the D is unclear. V dropped 5 bases and J dropped 2 bases, with 9 bases sitting between them. The CDR3 has 13 residues. Germline loops: CDR1 SEHNR, CDR2 FQNEAQ (reference sequence). The CDR3 nucleotides are TGTGCCAGCAGCCTCCCCCCTAACACTGAAGCTTTCTTT. Protein product: CASSLPPNTEAFF.

This clonotype is termed medium-sized. The J gene is TRBJ2-7, the V gene TRBV20-1, with 7 bases matching TRBD1. The CDR3 has 13 amino acids. Germline values: CDR1 DFQATT, CDR2 SNEGSKA (reference sequence). DNA of the CDR3: TGCAGCCCAAACCGGGACAGAGCCTACGAGCAGTACTTC. Its translation is CSPNRDRAYEQYF.

This clonotype was counted many times. The rearrangement uses TRBV29-1 and TRBJ2-5, with D possibly being TRBD1 (6 bases). Germline CDR1 is SQVTM and CDR2 is ANQGSEA. Trimming removed 1 base at V and 6 bases at J, with 15 bases between. This CDR3 has 14 amino acids. CDR3 nucleotides: TGCAGCGTTGAAGTGACCAGGGGTGGAAAGACCCAGTACTTC. Amino acids: CSVEVTRGGKTQYF.